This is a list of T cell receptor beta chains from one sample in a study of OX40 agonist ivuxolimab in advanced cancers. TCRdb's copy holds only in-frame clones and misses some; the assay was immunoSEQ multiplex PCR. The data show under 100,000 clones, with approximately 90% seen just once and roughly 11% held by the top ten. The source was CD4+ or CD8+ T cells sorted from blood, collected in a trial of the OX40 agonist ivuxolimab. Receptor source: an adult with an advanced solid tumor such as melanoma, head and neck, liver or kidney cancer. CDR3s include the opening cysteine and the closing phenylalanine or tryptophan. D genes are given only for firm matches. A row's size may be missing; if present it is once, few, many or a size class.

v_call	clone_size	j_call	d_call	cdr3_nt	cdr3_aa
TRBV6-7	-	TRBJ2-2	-	TGTGCCAGCAGTTACGGGCAGGGGTTAATCGGGGTTTGGGGGAACACCGGGGAGCTGTTTTTT	CASSYGQGLIGVWGNTGELFF
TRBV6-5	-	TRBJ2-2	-	TGTGCCAGCAGTTACTTTGGGGGGGCTGGCACCGGGGAGCTGTTTTTT	CASSYFGGAGTGELFF
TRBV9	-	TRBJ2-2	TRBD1	TGTGCCAGCAGCGTACCGGGACAGGGATTGGCCGGGGAGCTGTTTTTT	CASSVPGQGLAGELFF
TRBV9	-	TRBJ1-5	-	TGTGCCAGCAGCGTATCCAGCGATCAGCCCCAGCATTTT	CASSVSSDQPQHF
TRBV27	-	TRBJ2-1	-	TGTGCCAGCAGTTTAGGCGGGGAAAACAATGAGCAGTTCTTC	CASSLGGENNEQFF
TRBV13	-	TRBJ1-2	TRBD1	TGTGCCAGCAACGACAGGGGGCCCTACGGCTACACCTTC	CASNDRGPYGYTF
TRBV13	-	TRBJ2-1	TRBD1	TGTGCCAGCAGCTTAGGCCAGGGGGATGAGCAGTTCTTC	CASSLGQGDEQFF
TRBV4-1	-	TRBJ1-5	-	TGCGCCAGCAGCCAAGTCTCAGATCAGCCCCAGCATTTT	CASSQVSDQPQHF
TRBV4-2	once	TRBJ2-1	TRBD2	TGTGCCAGCAGCCAAGATTGGCGGGGGGGCCAGGATGAGCAGTTCTTC	CASSQDWRGGQDEQFF
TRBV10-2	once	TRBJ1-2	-	TGCGCCAGCAGTGAGCAGTCGTCCCAGGCGCCTAACTATGGCTACACCTTC	CASSEQSSQAPNYGYTF
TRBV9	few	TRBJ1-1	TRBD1	TGTGCCAGCAGCGTAGGTGGACAGGGGGAAGCTTTCTTT	CASSVGGQGEAFF
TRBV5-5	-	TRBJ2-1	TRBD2	TGTGCCAGCAGCTCCCTGACTAGCAGCCGCAACAATGAGCAGTTCTTC	CASSSLTSSRNNEQFF
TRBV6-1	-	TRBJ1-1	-	TGTGCCAGCAGTGAAGACAGTACCCACACTGAAGCTTTCTTT	CASSEDSTHTEAFF
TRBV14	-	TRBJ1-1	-	TGTGCCAGCAGCCTCCTCCTAGGGAATGAAGCTTTCTTT	CASSLLLGNEAFF
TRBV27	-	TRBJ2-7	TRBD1	TGTGCCAGCAGTCCATCGCAGGGGGCGCGGTCCTACGAGCAGTACTTC	CASSPSQGARSYEQYF
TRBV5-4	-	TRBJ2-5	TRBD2	TGTGCCAGCAGCACCGGGACTAGCGCTCAAGAGACCCAGTACTTC	CASSTGTSAQETQYF
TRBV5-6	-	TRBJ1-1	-	TGTGCCAGCAGCCCTTTGAACCGGGACACCCTCTTTGAAGCTTTCTTT	CASSPLNRDTLFEAFF
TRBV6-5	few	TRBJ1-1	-	TGTGCCAGCAGTTTAGCCGAGGTCCGAACTGAAGCTTTCTTT	CASSLAEVRTEAFF
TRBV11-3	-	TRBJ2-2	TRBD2	TGTGCCAGCAGCTTAGATGGGCGGGAGGCGAACACCGGGGAGCTGTTTTTT	CASSLDGREANTGELFF
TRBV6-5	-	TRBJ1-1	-	TGTGCCAGCAGCCCTCGGGGCCACACTGAAGCTTTCTTT	CASSPRGHTEAFF
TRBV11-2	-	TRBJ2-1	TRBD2	TGTGCCAGCAGCTTTCCGGGACTAGCGGGGGGGCCAATCTACAATGAGCAGTTCTTC	CASSFPGLAGGPIYNEQFF
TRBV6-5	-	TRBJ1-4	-	TGTGCCAGCAGTTACCAGAATGCAACTAATGAAAAACTGTTTTTT	CASSYQNATNEKLFF
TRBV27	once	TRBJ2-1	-	TGTGCCAGCAGTTTGATCCCGGGACTCTCAAGCAATGAGCAGTTCTTC	CASSLIPGLSSNEQFF
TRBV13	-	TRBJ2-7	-	TGTGCCAGCAGCTCGGAAAGGAGCCCGGCTAGCAGAAACTACGAGCAGTACTTC	CASSSERSPASRNYEQYF
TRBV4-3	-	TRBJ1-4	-	TGCGCCAGCAGCCCGTTCGCGGGATCTTTGGAAAAACTGTTTTTT	CASSPFAGSLEKLFF
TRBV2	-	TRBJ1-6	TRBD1	TGTGCCAGCAGCCCGGGACAGTATAATTCACCCCTCCACTTT	CASSPGQYNSPLHF
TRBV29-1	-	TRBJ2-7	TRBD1	TGCAGCGTTGAGACAGGGGGCGAATGGGAGCAGTACTTC	CSVETGGEWEQYF
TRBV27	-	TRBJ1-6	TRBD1	TGTGCCAGCAGTTCCACAGGGGGCTGGAATTCACCCCTCCACTTT	CASSSTGGWNSPLHF
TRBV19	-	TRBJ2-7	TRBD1	TGTGCCAGTAGCGGACAGGGGGCTTTGTCCGAGCAGTACTTC	CASSGQGALSEQYF
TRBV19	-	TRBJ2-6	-	TGTGCCAGTCGGTACGGGGCCAACGTCCTGACTTTC	CASRYGANVLTF
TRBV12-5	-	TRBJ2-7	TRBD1	TGTGCTAGTGGTTTGGTGGGACAGAGCTACGAGCAGTACTTC	CASGLVGQSYEQYF
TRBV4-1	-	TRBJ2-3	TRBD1	TGCGCCAGCAGCCAAACGACAGGGTACAAAGATACGCAGTATTTT	CASSQTTGYKDTQYF
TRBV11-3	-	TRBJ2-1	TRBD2	TGTGCCAGCAGCCCTCGGACTAGCGAGGGTAATGAGCAGTTCTTC	CASSPRTSEGNEQFF
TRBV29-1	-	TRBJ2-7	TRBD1	TGCAGCGCTGACTCGGGACAGGGCGAGCAGTACTTC	CSADSGQGEQYF
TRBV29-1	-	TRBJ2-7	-	TGCAGCGTGCGGGGCTTTCTTTCCTACGAGCAGTACTTC	CSVRGFLSYEQYF
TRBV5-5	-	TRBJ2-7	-	TGTGCCAGCACCAAAACAGGGTACGAGCAGTACTTC	CASTKTGYEQYF
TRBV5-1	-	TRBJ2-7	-	TGCGCCAGCAGCTTGGTCGGGGTGGGCCCCTACGAGCAGTACTTC	CASSLVGVGPYEQYF
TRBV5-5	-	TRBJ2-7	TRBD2	TGTGCCAGCAGCTCGGGGCGGGGGACTGAGGGCTACGAGCAGTACTTC	CASSSGRGTEGYEQYF
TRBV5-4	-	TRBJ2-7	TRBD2	TGTGCCAGCAGCTTGGTAGCGGGGGACTACGAGCAGTACTTC	CASSLVAGDYEQYF
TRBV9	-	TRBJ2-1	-	TGTGCCAGCAGCGACCCAGCGGGGCCTACAGGGAATGAGCAGTTCTTC	CASSDPAGPTGNEQFF
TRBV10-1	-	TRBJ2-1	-	TGCGCCAGCAGTGTTACAGGGGGGGATGAGCAGTTCTTC	CASSVTGGDEQFF
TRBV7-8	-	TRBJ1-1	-	TGTGCCAGCAGCTTAGGAGAGAACACTGAAGCTTTCTTT	CASSLGENTEAFF
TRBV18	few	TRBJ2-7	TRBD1	TGTGCCAGCTCACTCGGGACAGTCTACGAGCAGTACTTC	CASSLGTVYEQYF
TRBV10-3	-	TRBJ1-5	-	TGTGCCACCTACAGTACGAATCAGCCCCAGCATTTT	CATYSTNQPQHF
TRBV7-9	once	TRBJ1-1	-	TGTGCCAGCAGCCCCTTTGGAGAGATGAACACTGAAGCTTTCTTT	CASSPFGEMNTEAFF
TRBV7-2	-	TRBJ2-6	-	TGTGCCAGCAGCTTAATGGTCGGGACTGGGGCCAACGTCCTGACTTTC	CASSLMVGTGANVLTF
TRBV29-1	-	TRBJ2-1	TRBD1	TGCAGCGTTGAAGCCCTGGACAGGGGGAAGTACAATGAGCAGTTCTTC	CSVEALDRGKYNEQFF
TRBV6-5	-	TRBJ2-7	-	TGTGCCAGCAGTTCTCCCGACTCCTACGAGCAGTACTTC	CASSSPDSYEQYF
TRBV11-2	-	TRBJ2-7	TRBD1	TGTGCCAGCAGCCTTGGACAGGGTGAAACCTACGAGCAGTACTTC	CASSLGQGETYEQYF
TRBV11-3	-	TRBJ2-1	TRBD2	TGTGCCAGCAGCCGAGGGACTAGCGGGGGGGAAAACAATGAGCAGTTCTTC	CASSRGTSGGENNEQFF
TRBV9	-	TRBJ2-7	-	TGTGCCAGCAGCGGGGGGGACGAGAGCTCCTACGAGCAGTACTTC	CASSGGDESSYEQYF
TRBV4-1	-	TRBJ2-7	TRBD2	TGCGCCAGCAGCCAACCCTCCGGGGGGAGTTACGAGCAGTACTTC	CASSQPSGGSYEQYF
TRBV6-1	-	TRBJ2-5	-	TGTGCCAGCAGTGAAGGAACAGGGCGGGAGACCCAGTACTTC	CASSEGTGRETQYF
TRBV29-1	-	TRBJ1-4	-	TGCAGCGTTGCCCCTGGAAATGAAAAACTGTTTTTT	CSVAPGNEKLFF
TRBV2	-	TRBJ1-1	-	TGTGCCAGTGGGGGGGCAGCTACTGAAGCTTTCTTT	CASGGAATEAFF
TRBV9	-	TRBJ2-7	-	TGTGCCAGCAGCGTTAGCGGTGGGAGCCTATACGAGCAGTACTTC	CASSVSGGSLYEQYF